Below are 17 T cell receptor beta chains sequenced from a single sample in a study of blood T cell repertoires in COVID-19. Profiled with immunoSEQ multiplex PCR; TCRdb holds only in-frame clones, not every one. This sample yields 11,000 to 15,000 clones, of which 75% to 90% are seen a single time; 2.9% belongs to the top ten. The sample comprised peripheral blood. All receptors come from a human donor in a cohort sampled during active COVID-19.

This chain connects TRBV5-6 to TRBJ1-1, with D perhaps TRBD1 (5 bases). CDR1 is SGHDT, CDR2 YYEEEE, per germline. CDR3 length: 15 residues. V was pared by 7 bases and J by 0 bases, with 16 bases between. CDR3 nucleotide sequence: TGTGCCAGCGCCTGGGGCGGCCGGTTGAACACTGAAGCTTTCTTT. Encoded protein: CASAWGGRLNTEAFF. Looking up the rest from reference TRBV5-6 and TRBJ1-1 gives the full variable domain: DAGVTQSPTHLIKTRGQQVTLRCSPKSGHDTVSWYQQALGQGPQFIFQYYEEEERQRGNFPDRFSGHQFPNYSSELNVNALLLGDSALYLCASAWGGRLNTEAFFGQGTRLTVV.

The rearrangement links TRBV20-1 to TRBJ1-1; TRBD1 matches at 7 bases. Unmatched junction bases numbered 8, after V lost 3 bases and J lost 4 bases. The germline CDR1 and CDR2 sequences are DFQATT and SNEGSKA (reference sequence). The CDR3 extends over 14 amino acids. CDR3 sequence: CSASLGDRGTEAFF. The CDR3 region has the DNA TGCAGTGCTAGTCTCGGGGACAGAGGCACTGAAGCTTTCTTT.

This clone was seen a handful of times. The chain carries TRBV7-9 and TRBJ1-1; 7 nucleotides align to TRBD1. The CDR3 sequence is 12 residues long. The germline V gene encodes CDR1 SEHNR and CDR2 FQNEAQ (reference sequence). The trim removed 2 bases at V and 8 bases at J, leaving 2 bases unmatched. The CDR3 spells CASSLIGGEAFF. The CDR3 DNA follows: TGTGCCAGCAGCTTAATAGGGGGCGAAGCTTTCTTT.

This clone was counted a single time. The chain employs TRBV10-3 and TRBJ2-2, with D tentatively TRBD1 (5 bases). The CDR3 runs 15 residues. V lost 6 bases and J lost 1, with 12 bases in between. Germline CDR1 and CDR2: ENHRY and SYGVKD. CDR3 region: CAISPTDVNTGELFF. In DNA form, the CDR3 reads TGTGCCATCAGCCCGACAGATGTGAACACCGGGGAGCTGTTTTTT.

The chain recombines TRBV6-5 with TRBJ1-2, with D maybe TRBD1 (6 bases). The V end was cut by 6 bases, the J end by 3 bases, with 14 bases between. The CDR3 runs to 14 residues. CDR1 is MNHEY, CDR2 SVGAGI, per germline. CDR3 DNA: TGTGCCAGCAGGCAATCAGGGGATTACTATGGCTACACCTTC. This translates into CASRQSGDYYGYTF.

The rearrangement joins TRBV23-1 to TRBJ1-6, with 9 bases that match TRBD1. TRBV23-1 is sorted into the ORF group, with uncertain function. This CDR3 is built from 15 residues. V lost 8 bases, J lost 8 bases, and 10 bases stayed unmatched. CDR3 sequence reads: CASGDREKPHSPLHF. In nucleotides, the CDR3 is TGCGCCAGCGGGGACAGGGAAAAACCCCATTCACCCCTCCACTTT.

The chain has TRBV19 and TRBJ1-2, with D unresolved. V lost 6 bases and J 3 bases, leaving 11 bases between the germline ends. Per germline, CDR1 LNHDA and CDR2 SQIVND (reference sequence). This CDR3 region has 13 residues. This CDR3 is CASRRVKDYGYTF. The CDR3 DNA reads TGTGCCAGTAGGAGGGTGAAGGACTATGGCTACACCTTC.

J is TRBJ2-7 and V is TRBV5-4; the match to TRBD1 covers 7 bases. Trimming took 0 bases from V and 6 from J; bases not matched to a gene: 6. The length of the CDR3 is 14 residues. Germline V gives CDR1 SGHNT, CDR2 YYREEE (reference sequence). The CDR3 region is CASSLALEGAEQYF. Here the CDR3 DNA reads TGTGCCAGCAGCTTGGCCCTAGAGGGGGCCGAGCAGTACTTC.

CDR3 nucleotide sequence: TGTGCCAGCAGTTTATCGACCGGGGAGCTGTTTTTT. Amino acids: CASSLSTGELFF. V usage is TRBV28 and J usage is TRBJ2-2; D remains unclear. Trimming removed 1 base at V and 5 bases at J, with 2 bases between. CDR1 and CDR2 from the germline V gene are MDHEN and SYDVKM. The CDR3 contains 12 residues.

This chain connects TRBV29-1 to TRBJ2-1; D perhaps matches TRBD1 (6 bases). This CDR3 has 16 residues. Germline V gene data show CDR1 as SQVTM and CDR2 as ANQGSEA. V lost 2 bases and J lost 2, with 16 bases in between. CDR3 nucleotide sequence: TGCAGCGTTGAAACTGGACAGCTTCGGACCTACAATGAGCAGTTCTTC. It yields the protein CSVETGQLRTYNEQFF.

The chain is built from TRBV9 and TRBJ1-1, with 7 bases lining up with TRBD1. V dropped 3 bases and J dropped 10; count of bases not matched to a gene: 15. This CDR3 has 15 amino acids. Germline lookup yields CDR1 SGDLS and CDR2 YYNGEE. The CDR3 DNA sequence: TGTGCCAGCAGCGAGGGTGGGACAGTCCCCCGGGGAGCTTTCTTT. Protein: CASSEGGTVPRGAFF.

The CDR3 protein is CASSLQAISDTQYF. The CDR3 DNA is TGTGCCAGCAGCTTACAAGCGATCTCAGATACGCAGTATTTT. The genes are TRBV7-3 and TRBJ2-3; no reliable D call. The CDR3 runs 14 residues. Germline CDR1 SGHTA, CDR2 FQGTGA. V was shortened by 2 bases and J by 4 bases, with 10 bases between the two germline ends.

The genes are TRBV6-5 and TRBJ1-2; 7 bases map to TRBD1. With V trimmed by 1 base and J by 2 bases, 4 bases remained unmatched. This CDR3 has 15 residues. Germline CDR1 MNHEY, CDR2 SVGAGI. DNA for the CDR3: TGTGCCAGCAGTTACTGGAGGGACAGCAACTATGGCTACACCTTC. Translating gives CASSYWRDSNYGYTF.

CDR3 sequence: CASTPGRESYNSPLHF. Here the CDR3 DNA reads TGTGCCAGCACCCCGGGCAGGGAATCCTATAATTCACCCCTCCACTTT. This chain connects TRBV5-4 to TRBJ1-6; tentative D call: TRBD1 (5 bases). CDR3 size: 16 residues. V gave up 6 bases and J gave up 1 base, with 14 bases separating them. Germline CDR1 SGHNT, CDR2 YYREEE (reference sequence).

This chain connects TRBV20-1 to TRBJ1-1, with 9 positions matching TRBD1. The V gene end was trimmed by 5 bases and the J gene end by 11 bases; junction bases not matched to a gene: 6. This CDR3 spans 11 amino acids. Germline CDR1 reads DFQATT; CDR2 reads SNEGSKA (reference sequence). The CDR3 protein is CSAGTGSGAFF. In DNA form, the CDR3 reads TGCAGTGCTGGGACAGGGAGTGGGGCTTTCTTT.

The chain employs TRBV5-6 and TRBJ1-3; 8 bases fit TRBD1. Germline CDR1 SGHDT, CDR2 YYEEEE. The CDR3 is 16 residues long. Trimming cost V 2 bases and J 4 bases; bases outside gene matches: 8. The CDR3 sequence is CASSLPTGGDGNTIYF. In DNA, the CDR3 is TGTGCCAGCAGCTTACCTACAGGGGGGGACGGAAACACCATATATTTT.

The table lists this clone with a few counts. The CDR3 protein is CASSYSRQGRAYEQYF. DNA of the CDR3: TGTGCCAGCAGTTACTCACGACAGGGGAGAGCCTACGAGCAGTACTTC. The chain employs TRBV6-2 or TRBV6-3 and TRBJ2-7, with 8 positions matching TRBD1. From germline, CDR1 is MNHEY and CDR2 SVGEGT. CDR3 length equals 16 residues. V was clipped by 0 bases and J by 2 bases; unmatched bases: 6.